The 29 T cell receptor beta chains reported below all come from one sample, sequenced in a study of blood T cell repertoires in COVID-19. The repertoire was sequenced with immunoSEQ multiplex PCR; TCRdb's copy has only in-frame clones and lacks some. The sample holds roughly 240,000 clones, about 84% seen once. Sequencing input: PBMCs or T cells enriched from blood (not recorded which). Every receptor here comes from a woman between 50 and 59 years old who had recovered from COVID-19.

J is TRBJ1-6 and V is TRBV7-9; tentatively, D is TRBD1 (5 bases). V lost 7 bases and J lost 8, with 15 bases in between. The V gene's germline CDR1 is SEHNR and CDR2 FQNEAQ (reference sequence). The CDR3 has 14 residues. Here the CDR3 DNA reads TGTGCCAGCAAGGATTGGGGAGGGGATTCACCCCTCCACTTT. Translation: CASKDWGGDSPLHF.

The rearrangement links TRBV7-9 to TRBJ2-7, with a possible D match to TRBD1 (5 bases). Germline loops: CDR1 SEHNR, CDR2 FQNEAQ (reference sequence). Between the trimmed V and J ends, which lost 5 bases and 7 bases, there was a span of 18 bases. The CDR3 covers 14 residues. The CDR3 bases are TGTGCCAGCAGCGCGAGCATAGGGGTAGTTGAGCAGTACTTC. Its protein is CASSASIGVVEQYF. The full variable domain, in which reference TRBV7-9 and TRBJ2-7 provide the parts outside the CDR3, is DTGVSQNPRHKITKRGQNVTFRCDPISEHNRLYWYRQTLGQGPEFLTYFQNEAQLEKSRLLSDRFSAERPKGSFSTLEIQRTEQGDSAMYLCASSASIGVVEQYFGPGTRLTVT.

This rearrangement joins TRBV7-2 to TRBJ2-7, with 10 bases aligning to TRBD2. The CDR3 sequence is 18 residues long. The germline gives CDR1 SGHTA, CDR2 FQGNSA. V was pared by 1 base and J by 4 bases, with 13 bases of the junction left unmatched. This CDR3 is CASSLGPAGGLSAYEQYF. In DNA form, the CDR3 reads TGTGCCAGCAGCTTAGGCCCAGCGGGGGGGCTATCAGCATACGAGCAGTACTTC.

This chain links TRBV5-6 with TRBJ2-7; 8 bases agree with TRBD2. Trimming took 2 bases from V and 5 from J; bases not matched to a gene: 9. From germline, CDR1 is SGHDT and CDR2 YYEEEE. The CDR3 loop spans 15 amino acids. Written as DNA, the CDR3 is TGTGCCAGCAGCTTTTTGGGGACTAGTTCCCACGAGCAGTACTTC. It is translated as CASSFLGTSSHEQYF.

The chain joins TRBV11-3 to TRBJ2-3; D is ambiguous. V shed 5 bases and J shed 2 bases, with 17 bases lying between them. Germline CDR1 reads SGHNT; CDR2 reads YENEEA. This CDR3 is built from 16 residues. CDR3 region: CASSPGVLGLTDTQYF. The CDR3 DNA follows: TGTGCCAGCAGCCCCGGAGTGTTAGGCCTCACAGATACGCAGTATTTT. Looking up the rest from reference TRBV11-3 and TRBJ2-3 gives the full variable domain: EAGVVQSPRYKIIEKKQPVAFWCNPISGHNTLYWYLQNLGQGPELLIRYENEEAVDDSQLPKDRFSAERLKGVDSTLKIQPAELGDSAVYLCASSPGVLGLTDTQYFGPGTRLTVL.

This clone was counted a single time. The chain employs TRBV5-4 and TRBJ2-7, with 9 bases lining up with TRBD1. Germline CDR1 SGHNT, CDR2 YYREEE (reference sequence). The CDR3 spans 14 residues. The J segment lost 3 bases and the V segment lost 1 base, leaving 2 bases of the junction unmatched. The CDR3 spells CASSLTGGLYEQYF. The CDR3 region has the DNA TGTGCCAGCAGCTTGACAGGGGGCCTCTACGAGCAGTACTTC.

The count of this clone is one. J is TRBJ1-1 and V is TRBV4-1, with D possibly TRBD1 on 5 matching bases. Germline V gene lookup returns CDR1 MGHRA and CDR2 YSYEKL. V dropped 5 bases and J dropped 4 bases, with 14 bases sitting between them. CDR3 length: 14 amino acids. CDR3 sequence reads: CASSDPQGRTEAFF. The CDR3 DNA sequence: TGCGCCAGCAGCGATCCCCAGGGCCGCACTGAAGCTTTCTTT.

The V gene is TRBV27, the J gene TRBJ1-1, with 11 bases identical to TRBD1. Trimming cost V 6 bases and J 2 bases; bases outside gene matches: 11. The CDR3 loop spans 17 amino acids. Germline CDR1 reads MNHEY; CDR2 reads SMNVEV (reference sequence). Here the CDR3 reads CASSSGQGALSNTEAFF. DNA of the CDR3: TGTGCCAGCAGCTCCGGACAGGGGGCGTTATCCAACACTGAAGCTTTCTTT.

The chain combines TRBV11-2 with TRBJ2-1, with 14 bases identical to TRBD2. CDR3 length: 14 residues. Germline loops: CDR1 SGHAT, CDR2 FQNNGV. V gave up 3 bases and J gave up 9 bases; unmatched junction bases: 1. The CDR3 DNA reads as TGTGCCAGCAGCTTCGGACTAGCGGGAGGTGAGCAGTTCTTC. Encoded protein: CASSFGLAGGEQFF.

This chain links TRBV12-5 with TRBJ2-1; 11 positions match TRBD2. The V segment lost 2 bases and the J segment 9 bases; nucleotides outside the gene matches: 12. Germline lookup yields CDR1 LGHNT and CDR2 FRNRAP. This CDR3 is 17 amino acids long. CDR3 sequence (DNA): TGTGCTAGTGGTTTGACCCCGAGATTAGCGGGAGGGGGTGAGCAGTTCTTC. This sequence encodes CASGLTPRLAGGGEQFF.

The chain combines TRBV7-2 with TRBJ2-2; 7 positions match TRBD2. V was clipped by 2 bases and J by 7 bases; unmatched bases: 10. Germline CDR1 and CDR2: SGHTA and FQGNSA. This CDR3 spans 16 amino acids. CDR3 nucleotide sequence: TGTGCCAGCAGCTTACATTACGTAAGCGGGAACGGGGAGCTGTTTTTT. Translation: CASSLHYVSGNGELFF.

The CDR3 sequence: CASSFTAQQPQHF. The CDR3 nucleotides read TGTGCCAGCAGCTTTACAGCCCAACAGCCCCAGCATTTT. This sequence joins TRBV7-2 and TRBJ1-5; D is unclear. Germline V gives CDR1 SGHTA, CDR2 FQGNSA. Trimming took off 3 bases at V and 7 bases at J, with 10 bases between the two ends. The CDR3 runs to 13 residues.

This clone was recorded only once. V is TRBV7-6 and J is TRBJ2-3; 16 nucleotides line up with TRBD2. The CDR3 has 17 amino acids. Germline values: CDR1 SGHVS, CDR2 FNYEAQ. V was pared by 5 bases and J by 6 bases, with 8 bases of the junction left unmatched. CDR3 sequence: CASSQGLAGGKRDTQYF. CDR3 coding DNA: TGTGCCAGCAGCCAGGGACTAGCGGGAGGGAAGAGGGATACGCAGTATTTT.

Concerning this clone itself: One end of the junction is discordant with germline, which a read error may explain. The chain carries TRBV7-7 and TRBJ2-7; no reliable D call. CDR3 size: 13 residues. Germline lookup yields CDR1 SSHAT and CDR2 FNYEAQ (reference sequence). CDR3 sequence: CASSLGVSYEQYF. CDR3 DNA: TGTGCTAGCAGCTTAGGCGTCTCCTACGAGCAGTACTTC.

The rearrangement links TRBV5-1 to TRBJ2-7; D is perhaps TRBD2 (6 bases). The CDR3 is made up of 12 amino acids. The germline gives CDR1 SGHRS, CDR2 YFSETQ. V was pared by 7 bases and J by 3 bases, with 11 bases between. CDR3: CASGRDVYEQYF. CDR3 DNA sequence: TGCGCCAGCGGGCGGGACGTCTACGAGCAGTACTTC.

This clone appeared a single time. The J gene is TRBJ2-2, the V gene TRBV19, with TRBD2 identical over 8 bases. The CDR3 is 16 amino acids. Looked up from germline, CDR1 is LNHDA and CDR2 is SQIVND (reference sequence). Unmatched junction bases numbered 9, after V lost 7 bases and J lost 2 bases. The DNA of the CDR3 is TGTGCCAGTACCCATGACGGGGGGGCCAACACCGGGGAGCTGTTTTTT. Residues: CASTHDGGANTGELFF.

The rearrangement joins TRBV2 to TRBJ2-3; 12 positions match TRBD2. Trimming cost V 9 bases and J 4 bases; bases outside gene matches: 11. Germline V lookup: CDR1 SNHLY, CDR2 FYNNEI. The CDR3 is 16 residues long. This CDR3 is CASRVMTSGSPDTQYF. The CDR3 DNA sequence: TGTGCCAGTAGGGTGATGACTAGCGGGAGCCCAGATACGCAGTATTTT.

The chain combines TRBV19 with TRBJ2-1, with 16 nucleotides matching TRBD2. The CDR3 has 14 residues. Germline assignment: CDR1 LNHDA and CDR2 SQIVND (reference sequence). With V trimmed by 7 bases and J by 14 bases, 8 bases remained unmatched. CDR3 protein: CASTLGTSGRAKFF. CDR3 DNA: TGTGCCAGTACCCTCGGGACTAGCGGGAGGGCAAAGTTCTTC.

The rearrangement links TRBV9 to TRBJ2-7, with D perhaps matching TRBD2 (6 bases). V shed 3 bases and J shed 6 bases, with 19 bases lying between them. CDR3 length: 15 residues. Germline V gene sequence: CDR1 SGDLS, CDR2 YYNGEE. CDR3 region: CASSGTGTLTPEQYF. As DNA, the CDR3 is TGTGCCAGCAGCGGAACCGGGACTCTAACCCCCGAGCAGTACTTC.

This chain links TRBV28 with TRBJ2-7, with TRBD2 matching over 9 bases. Germline CDR1 is MDHEN and CDR2 is SYDVKM. This CDR3 region has 15 residues. With V trimmed by 2 bases and J by 4 bases, 6 bases remained unmatched. The CDR3 protein is CASSLGSSGTYEQYF. The CDR3 DNA reads TGTGCCAGCAGTTTAGGTTCTAGCGGGACATACGAGCAGTACTTC.

A few counts support this clone. The chain employs TRBV4-1 and TRBJ1-2, with D unresolved. V gave up 0 bases and J gave up 8 bases, with 10 bases separating them. Germline V gene lookup returns CDR1 MGHRA and CDR2 YSYEKL. This CDR3 is 13 amino acids long. For the CDR3, the DNA is TGCGCCAGCAGCCAAGATTGGCCGGGAGGCTACACCTTC. Amino acid sequence: CASSQDWPGGYTF.

The chain couples TRBV4-1 to TRBJ1-5; D is ambiguous. The CDR3 runs to 16 residues. Trimming took 1 base from V and 2 from J, leaving 12 bases between them. The germline CDR1 and CDR2 sequences are MGHRA and YSYEKL. Written as DNA, the CDR3 is TGCGCCAGCAGCCAAGTTTTCGCGTTGGGCAATCAGCCCCAGCATTTT. Its protein is CASSQVFALGNQPQHF.

The chain couples TRBV19 to TRBJ2-2; D gene ambiguous. The CDR3 extends over 14 amino acids. CDR1 is LNHDA and CDR2 is SQIVND in the germline V gene (reference sequence). Trimming removed 0 bases at V and 3 bases at J, with 5 bases between. For the CDR3, the DNA is TGTGCCAGTAGTATAGAAATCTACACCGGGGAGCTGTTTTTT. It specifies CASSIEIYTGELFF.

The rearrangement uses TRBV4-1 and TRBJ1-1; 7 positions agree with TRBD1. J lost 0 bases, V lost 2 bases, and 3 bases had no gene match. From germline, CDR1 is MGHRA and CDR2 YSYEKL. The CDR3 length is 15 residues. The CDR3 DNA is TGCGCCAGCAGCCAACGGGGACAGATGAACACTGAAGCTTTCTTT. As protein: CASSQRGQMNTEAFF.

V usage is TRBV18 and J usage is TRBJ1-4; a weak D match, TRBD1 (5 bases). Germline V gene lookup returns CDR1 KGHSH and CDR2 LQKENI. V was shortened by 3 bases and J by 7 bases, with 15 bases between the two germline ends. This CDR3 comprises 15 residues. CDR3 protein: CASSPREGPGEKLFF. For the CDR3, the DNA is TGTGCCAGCTCACCCCGGGAGGGACCAGGTGAAAAACTGTTTTTT.

The genes are TRBV30 and TRBJ2-1; D is perhaps TRBD2 (5 bases). Trimming took 0 bases from V and 10 from J, leaving 7 bases between them. CDR3 length: 11 residues. CDR1 is GTSNPN, CDR2 SVGIG, per germline (reference sequence). The CDR3 DNA sequence: TGTGCCTGGAGTGTAAGGAGGGAGCAGTTCTTC. Protein: CAWSVRREQFF.

The DNA for the CDR3 is TGTGCCAGCAGTAGCGGGACTCCTCACGAGCAGTACTTC. Translated: CASSSGTPHEQYF. V usage is TRBV28 and J usage is TRBJ2-7, with 7 nucleotides matching TRBD2. V shed 5 bases, J shed 5 bases, and the junction held 6 bases outside the gene matches. Germline loops: CDR1 MDHEN, CDR2 SYDVKM. The CDR3 covers 13 residues.

This clone was counted only a few times. CDR3 loop: CASSPRHGGGGYTF. CDR3 coding DNA: TGTGCCAGCAGTCCAAGGCACGGGGGTGGTGGCTACACCTTC. The chain couples TRBV27 to TRBJ1-2; D may be TRBD1 (5 bases). Trimming cost V 5 bases and J 7 bases, with 17 bases left between them. CDR3 size: 14 residues. In germline, CDR1 is MNHEY, CDR2 SMNVEV (reference sequence).

The J gene is TRBJ2-1, the V gene TRBV6-5; D ambiguous. This CDR3 has 16 residues. From germline, CDR1 is MNHEY and CDR2 SVGAGI. V gave up 0 bases and J gave up 0 bases, with 9 bases separating them. This CDR3 is CASSYSVRSSYNEQFF. The CDR3 region has the DNA TGTGCCAGCAGTTACTCGGTGCGGAGCTCCTACAATGAGCAGTTCTTC.